This TCR beta chain came from a study of Ad26.COV2.S vaccination and SARS-CoV-2 variants. Across the study: Doses of Ad26.COV2.S were injected into muscle once or twice, 56 days apart.

This clone was seen a handful of times. Its antigen is unknown. Using immunoSEQ multiplex PCR, the repertoire was profiled, and TCRdb retains in-frame clones only, with some absent. The sample includes 350,000 to 500,000 clones, roughly 90% seen only once; the top ten take 12%. Broader study findings: Marked by substantial breadth, spike-specific CD8+ and CD4+ T cell responses were reportedly seen after vaccination. Vaccinated individuals (as opposed to placebo recipients) had higher spike-specific TCR breadth.

CDR1 and CDR2 from the germline V gene are MGHRA and YSYEKL. V lost 0 bases and J lost 4, with 10 bases in between. The CDR3 totals 16 residues. The treatment: around 19 received Ad26.COV2.S at low or high dose, single or two shots; 5 received placebo; per-sample allocation not given. Sampling took place 63 days after the first vaccine or placebo injection. An Ad26 vector was used to express Wuhan-strain SARS-CoV-2 spike as the vaccine. The sequence came from a person aged 18 to 65 who received the Ad26.COV2.S COVID-19 vaccine or a placebo. The J gene is TRBJ1-6, the V gene TRBV4-1; D is possibly TRBD1 (5 bases). This sample comprised peripheral blood, obtained in a trial of Ad26.COV2.S vaccine versus placebo. As DNA, the CDR3 is TGCGCCAGCAGCCAAGACAGAGGGGTTTATAATTCACCCCTCCACTTT. Its translation: CASSQDRGVYNSPLHF.